This record concerns one T cell receptor beta chain sequence. This record comes from a study of control samples from healthy donors and cancer patients. Sequencing used immunoSEQ multiplex PCR; TCRdb keeps in-frame clones, though not all of them. The profile shows 95,000 to 150,000 clones, about 91% of them singletons. Trimming took off 4 bases at V and 3 bases at J, with 9 bases between the two ends. CDR3 length: 13 amino acids. Germline V gene lookup returns CDR1 WNHNN and CDR2 SYGVQD (reference sequence). This sequence joins TRBV10-1 and TRBJ1-2; tentative D call: TRBD1 (5 bases). This TCR came from a man aged 40-49 years in good health. The sequenced sample was blood. CDR3 residues: CASSVDRDYGYTF. In DNA form, the CDR3 reads TGCGCCAGCAGTGTTGACAGAGACTATGGCTACACCTTC.